The clone carrying this T cell receptor beta chain was observed a handful of times. The CDR3 runs 12 residues. Using its own MiXCR run on the RACE reads, TCRdb lists one record per CDR3 protein. The table records tens of thousands of distinct CDR3 sequences, 8% to 10% of them present only once. Time point specified: patch test 2, 6 weeks after DPC sensitization. Treatment described: therapeutic diphenylcyclopropenone sensitization with weekly scalp DPC. Ahead of applying each patch test, blood was sampled. This entry belongs to a study of human T cells and chemical hapten exposure. This clonotype originated in a man younger than 40 with alopecia areata. Some clones in this sample may be carry-over from other donors' samples. The chain couples TRBV21-1 to TRBJ1-2; the listed D gene, TRBD1, was not tested against the DNA. TRBV21-1 is a documented pseudogene. Here the sequenced sample was whole blood, taken in connection with sensitization to the hapten diphenylcyclopropenone (DPC). CDR3: CAGLTGVYGYTF. CDR3 DNA: TGTGCCGGATTGACAGGGGTGTATGGCTACACCTTC.